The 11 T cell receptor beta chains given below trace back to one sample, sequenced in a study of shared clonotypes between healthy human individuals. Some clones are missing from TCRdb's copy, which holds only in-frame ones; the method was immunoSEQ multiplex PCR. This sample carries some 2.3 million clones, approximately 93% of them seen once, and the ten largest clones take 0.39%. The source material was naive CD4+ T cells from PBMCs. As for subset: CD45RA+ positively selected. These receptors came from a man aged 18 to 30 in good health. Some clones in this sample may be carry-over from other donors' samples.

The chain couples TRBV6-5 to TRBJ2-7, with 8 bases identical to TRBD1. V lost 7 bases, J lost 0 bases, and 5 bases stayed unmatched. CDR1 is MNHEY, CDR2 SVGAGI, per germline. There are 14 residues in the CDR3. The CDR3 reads CASTRDRYSYEQYF. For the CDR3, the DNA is TGTGCCAGCACCCGGGACAGGTACTCCTACGAGCAGTACTTC.

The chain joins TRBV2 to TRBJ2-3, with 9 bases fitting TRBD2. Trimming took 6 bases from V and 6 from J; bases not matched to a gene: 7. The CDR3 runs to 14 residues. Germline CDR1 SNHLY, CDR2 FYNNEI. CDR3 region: CASRVSGSVDTQYF. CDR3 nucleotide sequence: TGTGCCAGCAGGGTTAGCGGGAGCGTTGATACGCAGTATTTT.

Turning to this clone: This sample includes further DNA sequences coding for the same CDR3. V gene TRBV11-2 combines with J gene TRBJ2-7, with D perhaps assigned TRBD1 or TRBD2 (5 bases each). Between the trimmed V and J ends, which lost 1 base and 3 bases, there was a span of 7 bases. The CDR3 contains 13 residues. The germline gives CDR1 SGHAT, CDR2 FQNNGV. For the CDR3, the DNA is TGTGCCAGCAGCTTAGGTGGGGGCTACGAGCAGTACTTC. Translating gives CASSLGGGYEQYF.

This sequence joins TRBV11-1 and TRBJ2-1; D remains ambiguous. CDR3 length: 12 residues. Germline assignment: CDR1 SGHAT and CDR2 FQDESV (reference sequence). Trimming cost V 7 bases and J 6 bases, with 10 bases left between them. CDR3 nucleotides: TGTGCCAGCAACCGAAAGACCAATGAGCAGTTCTTC. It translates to CASNRKTNEQFF.

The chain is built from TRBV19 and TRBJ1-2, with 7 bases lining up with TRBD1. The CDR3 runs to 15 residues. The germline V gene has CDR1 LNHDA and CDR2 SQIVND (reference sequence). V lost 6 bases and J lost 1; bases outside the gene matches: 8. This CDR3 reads CASRQRGQGNYGYTF. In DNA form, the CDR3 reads TGTGCCAGTAGGCAGAGGGGGCAGGGTAACTATGGCTACACCTTC.

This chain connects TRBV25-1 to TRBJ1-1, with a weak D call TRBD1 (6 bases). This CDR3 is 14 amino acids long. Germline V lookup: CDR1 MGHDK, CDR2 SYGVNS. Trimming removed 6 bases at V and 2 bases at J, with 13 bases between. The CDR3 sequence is CASRNRETNTEAFF. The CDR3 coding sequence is TGTGCCAGCAGGAACAGGGAAACCAACACTGAAGCTTTCTTT.

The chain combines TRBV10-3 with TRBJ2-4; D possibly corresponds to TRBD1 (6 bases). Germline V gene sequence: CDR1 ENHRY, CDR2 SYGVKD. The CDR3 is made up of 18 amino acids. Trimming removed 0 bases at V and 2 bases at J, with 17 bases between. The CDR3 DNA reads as TGTGCCATCAGTGAGTCGTCGGTCAGGGGCTCATCCAAAAACATTCAGTACTTC. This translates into CAISESSVRGSSKNIQYF.

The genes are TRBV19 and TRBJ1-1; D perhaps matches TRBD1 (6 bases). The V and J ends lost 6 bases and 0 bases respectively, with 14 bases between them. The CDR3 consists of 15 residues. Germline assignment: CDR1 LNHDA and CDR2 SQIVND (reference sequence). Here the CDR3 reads CASRFLQGVNTEAFF. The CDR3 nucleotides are TGTGCCAGTAGATTCCTACAGGGAGTGAACACTGAAGCTTTCTTT.

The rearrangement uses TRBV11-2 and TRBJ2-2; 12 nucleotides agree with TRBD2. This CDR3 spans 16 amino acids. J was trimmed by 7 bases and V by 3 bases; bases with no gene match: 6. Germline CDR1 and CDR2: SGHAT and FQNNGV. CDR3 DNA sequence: TGTGCCAGCAGCTTTCTAGCGGGAGGGCCGATCGGGGAGCTGTTTTTT. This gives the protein CASSFLAGGPIGELFF.

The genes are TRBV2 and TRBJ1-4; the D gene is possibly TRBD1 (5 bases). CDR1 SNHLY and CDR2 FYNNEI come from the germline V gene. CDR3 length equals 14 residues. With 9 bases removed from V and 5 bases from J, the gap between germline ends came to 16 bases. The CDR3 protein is CARILDRRNEKLFF. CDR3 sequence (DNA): TGTGCCAGGATTTTAGACAGACGGAATGAAAAACTGTTTTTT.

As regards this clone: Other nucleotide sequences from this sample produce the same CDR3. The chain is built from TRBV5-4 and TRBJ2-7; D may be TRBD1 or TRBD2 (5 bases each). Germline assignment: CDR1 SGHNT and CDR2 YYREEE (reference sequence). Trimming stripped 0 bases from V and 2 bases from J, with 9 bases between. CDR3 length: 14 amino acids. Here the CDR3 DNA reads TGTGCCAGCAGCTTGGGGGACGGCCCCTACGAGCAGTACTTC. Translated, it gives CASSLGDGPYEQYF.